This passage covers 10 T cell receptor beta chains from one sample sequenced in a study of blood T cell repertoires in COVID-19. Some clones are missing from TCRdb's copy, which holds only in-frame ones; the method was immunoSEQ multiplex PCR. The sample has a few hundred thousand clones, 70% to 90% seen once; the top ten hold 3.6%. Sequenced: peripheral blood. These receptors were obtained from a man aged 18 to 29 with active or convalescent COVID-19.

The chain links TRBV4-1 to TRBJ1-6; possible D gene TRBD1, 5 bases. The CDR3 runs to 14 residues. The germline gives CDR1 MGHRA, CDR2 YSYEKL. The V and J ends lost 6 bases and 4 bases respectively, with 10 bases between them. The CDR3 spells CASREGNYNSPLHF. As DNA, the CDR3 is TGCGCCAGCAGGGAGGGGAATTATAATTCACCCCTCCACTTT.

This chain links TRBV4-1 with TRBJ2-3; possibly TRBD2 for D (6 bases). V was shortened by 0 bases and J by 4 bases, with 17 bases between the two germline ends. Germline lookup yields CDR1 MGHRA and CDR2 YSYEKL. This CDR3 region has 17 residues. The CDR3 sequence is CASSQDGIGGGADTQYF. The CDR3 DNA reads TGCGCCAGCAGCCAAGACGGGATTGGGGGAGGCGCAGATACGCAGTATTTT.

The V call is TRBV29-1, the J call TRBJ1-3; D is perhaps TRBD1 (5 bases). The V gene lost 7 bases and the J gene lost 3 bases, with 13 bases spanning the gap. From germline, CDR1 is SQVTM and CDR2 ANQGSEA. CDR3 length: 13 residues. CDR3 in DNA: TGCAGCGGCCAAGACAGAATTGGAAACACCATATATTTT. Protein sequence: CSGQDRIGNTIYF. The entire variable domain, with the rest obtained from reference TRBV29-1 and TRBJ1-3, is as follows: SAVISQKPSRDICQRGTSLTIQCQVDSQVTMMFWYRQQPGQSLTLIATANQGSEATYESGFVIDKFPISRPNLTFSTLTVSNMSPEDSSIYLCSGQDRIGNTIYFGEGSWLTVV.

The chain has TRBV3-1 (or the pseudogene TRBV3-2) and TRBJ2-7; D is perhaps TRBD2 (6 bases). Trimming took 5 bases from V and 2 from J, leaving 16 bases between them. From germline, CDR1 is LGHDT and CDR2 YNNKEL (reference sequence). The CDR3 extends over 15 amino acids. The DNA of the CDR3 is TGTGCCAGCAGCTCCGGGACTGGACGACCCTACGAGCAGTACTTC. It specifies CASSSGTGRPYEQYF.

V and J are TRBV6-5 and TRBJ2-1, with D tentatively TRBD2 (5 bases). V lost 8 bases and J 5 bases, leaving 16 bases between the germline ends. CDR1 is MNHEY, CDR2 SVGAGI, per germline. The CDR3 is made up of 14 amino acids. CDR3 amino acids: CASRRPGFHNEQFF. In nucleotides, the CDR3 is TGTGCCAGCCGGCGTCCGGGGTTCCACAATGAGCAGTTCTTC.

The rearrangement uses TRBV27 and TRBJ2-7, with 10 bases matching TRBD2. V shed 8 bases, J shed 4 bases, and the junction held 5 bases outside the gene matches. This CDR3 has 13 amino acids. Germline CDR1 MNHEY, CDR2 SMNVEV (reference sequence). The CDR3: CASGTSGVYEQYF. As DNA, the CDR3 is TGTGCCAGCGGCACTAGCGGGGTATACGAGCAGTACTTC.

Concerning this clone: Within the sample, other DNA sequences also encode this same CDR3. As DNA, the CDR3 is TGTGCCAGCAGCTTAGACAGGGGCTACGAGCAGTACTTC. Residues: CASSLDRGYEQYF. V usage is TRBV11-3 and J usage is TRBJ2-7; D might be TRBD1 (6 bases). The CDR3 covers 13 residues. Per the germline V gene, CDR1 is SGHNT and CDR2 is YENEEA. The V end was cut by 0 bases, the J end by 3 bases, with 6 bases between.

The V gene is TRBV19, the J gene TRBJ1-3; D is uncertain. V lost 6 bases and J lost 0, with 15 bases in between. The CDR3 is made up of 16 amino acids. Germline V lookup: CDR1 LNHDA, CDR2 SQIVND (reference sequence). The CDR3, as DNA: TGTGCCAGTAGGCCCATGGCGGGTTACTCTGGAAACACCATATATTTT. It specifies CASRPMAGYSGNTIYF.

CDR3 region: CASSVTGDSGNTIYF. CDR3 in DNA: TGTGCCAGCAGCGTCACAGGGGACTCTGGAAACACCATATATTTT. This chain uses TRBV9 with TRBJ1-3, with 7 bases aligning to TRBD1. The CDR3 spans 15 residues. V was clipped by 2 bases and J by 0 bases; unmatched bases: 2. Germline lookup yields CDR1 SGDLS and CDR2 YYNGEE.

CDR3 coding DNA: TGTGCCAGCAGTTACGGATCTAGCGCCTCCCCAGATACGCAGTATTTT. Translating gives CASSYGSSASPDTQYF. The rearrangement uses TRBV6-2 or TRBV6-3 and TRBJ2-3; D possibly corresponds to TRBD2 (6 bases). This CDR3 comprises 16 residues. V was clipped by 2 bases and J by 4 bases, with 16 bases between them. Germline lookup yields CDR1 MNHEY and CDR2 SVGEGT.